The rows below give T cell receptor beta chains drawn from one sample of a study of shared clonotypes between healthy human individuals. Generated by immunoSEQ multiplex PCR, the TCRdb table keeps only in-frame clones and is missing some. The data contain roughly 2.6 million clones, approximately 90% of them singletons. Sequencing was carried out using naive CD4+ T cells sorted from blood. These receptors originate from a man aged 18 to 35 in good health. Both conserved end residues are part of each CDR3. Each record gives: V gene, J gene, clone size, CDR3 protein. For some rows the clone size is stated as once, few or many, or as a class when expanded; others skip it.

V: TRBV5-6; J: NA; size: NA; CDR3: CASSRGYEQYF
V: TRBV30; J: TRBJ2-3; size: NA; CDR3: CAWSSGLAGASSTDTQYF
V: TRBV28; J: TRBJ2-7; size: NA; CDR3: CASSLWAGSVSYEQYF
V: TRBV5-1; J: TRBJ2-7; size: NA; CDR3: CASTLAGSPSQSYEQYF
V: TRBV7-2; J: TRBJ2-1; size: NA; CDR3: CASSLAWSSYNEQFF
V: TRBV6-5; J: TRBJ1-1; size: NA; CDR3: CASSTTGNTEAFF
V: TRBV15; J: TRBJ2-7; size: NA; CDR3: CATSRDQQGGSYEQYF
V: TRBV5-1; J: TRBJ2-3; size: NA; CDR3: CASSSAGGDTQYF
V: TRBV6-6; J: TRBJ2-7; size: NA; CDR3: CASSYPDSAYEQYF
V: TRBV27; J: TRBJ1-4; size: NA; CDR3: CASKSFGQKNEKLFF
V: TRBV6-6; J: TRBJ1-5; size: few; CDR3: CASSQDGTNQPQHF
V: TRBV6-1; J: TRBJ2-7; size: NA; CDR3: CASSDEGLAGGPYDEQYF